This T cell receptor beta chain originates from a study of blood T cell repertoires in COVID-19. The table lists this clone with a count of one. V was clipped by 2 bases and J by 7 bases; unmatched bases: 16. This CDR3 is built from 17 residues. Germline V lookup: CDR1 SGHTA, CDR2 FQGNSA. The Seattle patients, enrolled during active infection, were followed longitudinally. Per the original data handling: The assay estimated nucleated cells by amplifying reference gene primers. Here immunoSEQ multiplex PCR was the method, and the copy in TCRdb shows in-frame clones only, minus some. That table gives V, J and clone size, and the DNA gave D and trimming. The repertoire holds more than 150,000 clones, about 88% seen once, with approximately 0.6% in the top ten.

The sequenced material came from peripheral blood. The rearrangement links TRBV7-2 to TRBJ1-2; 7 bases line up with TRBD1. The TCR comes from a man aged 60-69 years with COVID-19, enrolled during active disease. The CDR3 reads CASSLQSQGGRDGGYTF. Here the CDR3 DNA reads TGTGCCAGCAGCTTACAATCTCAGGGGGGCCGGGATGGTGGCTACACCTTC.